This is a list of T cell receptor beta chains from one sample in a study of T-cell memory formation after mild COVID-19. A single record per CDR3 protein comes from TCRdb applying MiXCR to the 5' RACE reads. The table records approximately 500,000 distinct CDR3 sequences, roughly 25% of them present only once. The sequenced sample was PBMCs or a T cell subset sorted from them (not recorded which). These receptors all stem from an adult woman who had mild COVID-19 (a few samples of this study predate the infection). Cell type and time point are not known. CDR3s include the opening cysteine and the closing phenylalanine or tryptophan. D genes are given only for firm matches. Clone size is not always given. Where it is, it says once, few, many or a class for expanded clones.

>.|few|TRBV19
CASSHGNSIGEQYF
>.|medium-sized|TRBV7-9
CASSLVLTDYEQYF
>.|.|TRBV6-5
CASSYWGPLAGELFF
>.|few|TRBV20-1
CSAMAGARGTDTQYF
>.|few|TRBV3-1
CASSRGVTPKQFF
>TRBD1|few|TRBV24-1
CATSEPIGQGGHTGELFF
>TRBD1|.|TRBV12-3/TRBV12-4
CASTTPRDSYEAFF
>.|.|TRBV19
CASSKTTMNYGYTF
>.|few|TRBV20-1
CSAFSVFGGLDSPLHF
>.|few|TRBV7-2
CASSPTMFGAPGELFF
>TRBD2|few|TRBV10-2
CASSRTSGYNEQFF
>.|.|TRBV12-3/TRBV12-4
CASSPREVKANVLTF
>.|.|TRBV7-9
CASSWGNYQETQYF
>.|.|TRBV28
CASSFTGIALSSYEQYF
>.|.|TRBV15
CATSRESSSNIQYF
>TRBD1|few|TRBV11-2
CASSLGQQNTGELFF
>.|.|TRBV24-1
CATSDPGRGDEKLFF
>.|few|TRBV25-1
CASTRQSYNEQFF
>.|.|TRBV5-1
CASSSDPVTVNTEAFF
>TRBD2|.|TRBV29-1
CSAEAGGFTDTQYF
>.|few|TRBV5-5
CASSLHLDWATITGELFF
>.|.|TRBV25-1
CASSESLRYEQYF
>.|few|TRBV4-3
CASSQGTLKDDTIYF
>.|few|TRBV12-3/TRBV12-4
CASSLYTSSYNEQFF
>.|few|TRBV12-3/TRBV12-4
CASSFGVSGYEQYF
>.|.|TRBV21-1
CASSKLNETQYF
>.|.|TRBV11-3
CASSPRVSNSYNEQFF
>TRBD1|few|TRBV30
CAWSGQVGHTEAFF
>TRBD1|.|TRBV29-1
CSSMEGGGSTEAFF
>.|.|TRBV9
CASSLQPVAVPNTGELFF
>TRBD1|.|TRBV4-3
CASSQDFGRGATEAFF
>TRBD2|few|TRBV4-1
CASSQDRRLAGGGYTGELFF
>.|.|TRBV20-1
CSARDPPTYEQYF
>.|.|TRBV4-1
CASSQDKVSYNEQFF
>.|few|TRBV14
CASSQVWNTEAFF
>.|few|TRBV7-9
CASSLPRGENGGELFF
>.|few|TRBV11-3
CASSSGPGNTEAFF
>TRBD2|few|TRBV7-7
CASSPLAGGRGQETQYF
>.|few|TRBV9
CASSVAYANTGELFF
>.|.|TRBV7-9
CASSRRGTPYEQYF